The clone carrying this T cell receptor (beta chain) showed up just once. The data stem from a study of shared clonotypes between healthy human individuals. The protocol was immunoSEQ multiplex PCR, while the TCRdb copy is restricted to in-frame clones and leaves out a portion. The sample has 750,000 to 1,000,000 clones, nearly 95% seen once. CD8 cells regarded as naive lacked CD45RO, were positively chosen for CCR7, and omitted terminally differentiated effector memory CD45RA+ cells. Donors had no recently reported acute infections or vaccinations and were HIV-negative. Sequencing was done on a sample of naive CD8+ T cells sorted from blood. This sequence originates from a man under 40 in good health.

CDR3 residues: CASGLLSGRQPYNEQFF. The DNA for the CDR3 is TGTGCCAGCGGATTGTTAAGCGGGAGACAGCCCTACAATGAGCAGTTCTTC. This chain connects TRBV27 to TRBJ2-1; 8 bases agree with TRBD2. Germline-derived CDR1 and CDR2 are MNHEY and SMNVEV (reference sequence). The CDR3 runs 17 residues. The V segment lost 8 bases and the J segment 2 bases; nucleotides outside the gene matches: 14.